The 27 T cell receptor beta chains below come from one sample, sequenced in a study of T cell clones after liver transplantation. TCRdb's copy holds only in-frame clones and misses some; the assay was immunoSEQ multiplex PCR. Among 15,000 to 20,000 clones listed, around 82% were seen once. The material was CD8+ T cells from blood, obtained 48 months after liver transplant. Receptors were obtained from a human patient who received a liver transplant. Some T cells may be transferred from the graft donor.

The rearrangement links TRBV6-6 to TRBJ2-7; 7 bases map to TRBD1. The CDR3 length is 12 residues. With V trimmed by 5 bases and J by 9 bases, 7 bases remained unmatched. Germline V gene sequence: CDR1 MNHNY, CDR2 SVGAGI (reference sequence). The CDR3 coding sequence is TGTGCCAGCAGTCCTAATACAGGGGTGCAGTACTTC. Protein sequence: CASSPNTGVQYF.

The J gene is TRBJ2-7, the V gene TRBV15; unclear D gene. Trimming left V 1 base short and J 2 bases short, with 15 bases between. The CDR3 runs to 16 residues. CDR1 and CDR2 (germline): LNHNV, YYDKDF (reference sequence). This CDR3 reads CATSRVEPPPPYEQYF. The CDR3 DNA sequence: TGTGCCACCAGCAGAGTGGAGCCCCCCCCGCCCTACGAGCAGTACTTC. Together with reference TRBV15 and TRBJ2-7, the CDR3 gives the full variable domain: DAMVIQNPRYQVTQFGKPVTLSCSQTLNHNVMYWYQQKSSQAPKLLFHYYDKDFNNEADTPDNFQSRRPNTSFCFLDIRSPGLGDTAMYLCATSRVEPPPPYEQYFGPGTRLTVT.

The rearrangement links TRBV2 to TRBJ2-3; TRBD2 aligns across 8 bases. Germline CDR1 reads SNHLY; CDR2 reads FYNNEI. Trimming at V came to 2 bases and at J to 0 bases, leaving 7 bases not matched to a gene. This CDR3 has 17 amino acids. CDR3 DNA: TGTGCCAGCAGTGAAACGGCTAGCGGGTCTAGCACAGATACGCAGTATTTT. This gives the protein CASSETASGSSTDTQYF.

This clone was seen a single time. The chain couples TRBV19 to TRBJ2-7, with 7 bases lining up with TRBD2. CDR1 and CDR2 from the germline V gene are LNHDA and SQIVND (reference sequence). The junction had 7 bases not matched to a gene; V was cut back by 1 base and J by 4 bases. CDR3 size: 15 residues. The CDR3 is CASSIGAAGSYEQYF. As DNA, the CDR3 is TGTGCCAGTAGTATAGGGGCAGCGGGGTCTTACGAGCAGTACTTC.

The chain employs TRBV5-6 and TRBJ2-5; the D gene could be TRBD1 or TRBD2 (5 bases each). The V gene's germline CDR1 is SGHDT and CDR2 YYEEEE. Deletions cut 0 bases from V and 5 bases from J, with 14 bases between. This CDR3 contains 15 residues. The CDR3: CASSLGPGTQETQYF. DNA of the CDR3: TGTGCCAGCAGCTTGGGTCCAGGGACCCAGGAGACCCAGTACTTC.

CDR3 sequence reads: CASSPMTASYEQYF. The DNA for the CDR3 is TGTGCCAGCAGTCCAATGACAGCCTCCTACGAGCAGTACTTC. V usage is TRBV28 and J usage is TRBJ2-7, with D possibly being TRBD1 (5 bases). The V and J ends lost 5 bases and 0 bases respectively, with 11 bases between them. The germline CDR1 and CDR2 sequences are MDHEN and SYDVKM. The CDR3 is made up of 14 amino acids.

This clone is termed medium-sized (0.01 to 0.1%). The chain recombines TRBV28 with TRBJ1-1; D is unresolved. The CDR3 totals 13 residues. Trimming pared 2 bases from V and 3 bases from J, leaving 7 bases between. Germline-derived CDR1 and CDR2 are MDHEN and SYDVKM. CDR3 loop: CASSLRRDTEAFF. The CDR3 DNA is TGTGCCAGCAGTTTAAGAAGGGACACTGAAGCTTTCTTT.

This chain connects TRBV10-2 to TRBJ1-5; D is uncertain. The V gene lost 2 bases and the J gene lost 12 bases, with 11 bases spanning the gap. The CDR3 contains 12 residues. Germline CDR1 is WSHSY and CDR2 is SAAADI. The CDR3 reads CASSEGFAFQHF. The CDR3 region has the DNA TGCGCCAGCAGTGAGGGGTTCGCGTTCCAGCATTTT.

This clone was seen more than once but under ten times. The chain has TRBV28 and TRBJ2-7; tentative D call: TRBD2 (5 bases). CDR3 length equals 13 residues. Per the germline V gene, CDR1 is MDHEN and CDR2 is SYDVKM. Between the trimmed V and J ends, which lost 5 bases and 6 bases, there was a span of 14 bases. The DNA for the CDR3 is TGTGCCAGCAGTCCCGCCACTAGTTCCGAGCAGTACTTC. Amino acid sequence: CASSPATSSEQYF.

This clone has just one count. V usage is TRBV7-3 and J usage is TRBJ2-1; 10 positions match TRBD2. The CDR3 has 14 amino acids. Trimming cost V 5 bases and J 14 bases; bases outside gene matches: 12. Germline V gene data show CDR1 as SGHTA and CDR2 as FQGTGA. The CDR3 loop reads CASSPSGGYRPEFF. CDR3 in DNA: TGTGCCAGCAGCCCTAGCGGGGGATACCGACCAGAGTTCTTC.

The rearrangement uses TRBV6-6 and TRBJ1-6; maybe TRBD1 (6 bases). Germline CDR1 MNHNY, CDR2 SVGAGI (reference sequence). The V and J ends lost 7 bases and 7 bases respectively, with 11 bases between them. This CDR3 comprises 13 residues. CDR3 sequence: CASKGQGNSPLHF. CDR3 DNA sequence: TGTGCCAGCAAGGGGCAGGGGAATTCACCCCTCCACTTT.

The chain carries TRBV27 and TRBJ1-5, with D maybe TRBD1 (6 bases). Germline V CDR1 and CDR2: MNHEY, SMNVEV (reference sequence). The CDR3 runs 14 residues. V dropped 4 bases and J dropped 9 bases, with 16 bases sitting between them. The CDR3 coding sequence is TGTGCCAGCAGTTATCAGGGGCGCCGGTGGCCCCAGCATTTT. This gives the protein CASSYQGRRWPQHF.

The chain is built from TRBV11-2 and TRBJ2-5; 11 bases match TRBD1. Germline-derived CDR1 and CDR2 are SGHAT and FQNNGV. V was pared by 5 bases and J by 5 bases, with 7 bases of the junction left unmatched. This CDR3 is built from 15 residues. CDR3 nucleotide sequence: TGTGCCAGCAGCCCCGGGGACAGGGGGGCCGAGACCCAGTACTTC. It specifies CASSPGDRGAETQYF.

This sequence joins TRBV5-6 and TRBJ1-1; possibly TRBD1 for D (6 bases). This CDR3 has 14 residues. In germline, CDR1 is SGHDT, CDR2 YYEEEE. V was cut by 4 bases and J by 1 base, with 11 bases left in between. The CDR3 DNA reads as TGTGCCAGCAGCATCGGACAGCCGAACACTGAAGCTTTCTTT. Translated, it gives CASSIGQPNTEAFF.

CDR3 coding DNA: TGTGCCAGCAGCAACTACAGGGATGACGTCGAGACCCAGTACTTC. It translates to CASSNYRDDVETQYF. The rearrangement links TRBV7-6 to TRBJ2-5; D perhaps matches TRBD1 (6 bases). Germline V CDR1 and CDR2: SGHVS, FNYEAQ. The CDR3 is made up of 15 amino acids. The V end lost 5 bases, the J end lost 5 bases, and 18 bases lay between the germline ends.

The chain has TRBV4-1 and TRBJ2-2, with 7 positions matching TRBD1. V dropped 4 bases and J dropped 4; count of bases not matched to a gene: 6. CDR1 MGHRA and CDR2 YSYEKL come from the germline V gene. This CDR3 region has 15 residues. Here the CDR3 reads CASSLRQGGTGELFF. CDR3 DNA sequence: TGCGCCAGCAGCCTAAGACAGGGCGGCACCGGGGAGCTGTTTTTT.

This chain joins TRBV19 and TRBJ2-7; no clear D. Germline loops: CDR1 LNHDA, CDR2 SQIVND (reference sequence). The CDR3 sequence is 13 residues long. Trimming left V 3 bases short and J 7 bases short, with 13 bases between. The chain's CDR3 is CASSIRSVEEQYF. The CDR3 bases are TGTGCCAGTAGTATCCGTTCCGTTGAAGAGCAGTACTTC.

This chain uses TRBV11-1 with TRBJ2-7, with D hard to call. Per germline, CDR1 SGHAT and CDR2 FQDESV (reference sequence). The CDR3 loop spans 11 amino acids. V lost 3 bases to trimming and J lost 10 bases, with 10 bases between them. CDR3 DNA: TGTGCCAGCAGCTTCGGGCCAAAACAGTACTTC. Translating it yields CASSFGPKQYF.

This clone has just a few counts. The chain links TRBV5-1 to TRBJ2-7; the match to TRBD2 covers 9 bases. The CDR3 runs 16 residues. The germline CDR1 and CDR2 sequences are SGHRS and YFSETQ. V shed 0 bases and J 2 bases; nucleotides not matched to a gene: 6. The CDR3 loop is CASSLVLAGPPYEQYF. CDR3 DNA sequence: TGCGCCAGCAGCTTGGTGCTAGCGGGACCCCCCTACGAGCAGTACTTC.

In its sample, this clone was seen once. The V and J genes are TRBV4-3 and TRBJ2-7; 8 bases map to TRBD2. The CDR3 spans 17 residues. From germline, CDR1 is LGHNA and CDR2 YSLEER. V shed 0 bases, J shed 5 bases, and the junction held 12 bases outside the gene matches. The CDR3 DNA reads as TGCGCCAGCAGCCAAGAGGACTCGGGAGGGCCGACTAACGAGCAGTACTTC. It encodes CASSQEDSGGPTNEQYF.

V usage is TRBV4-3 and J usage is TRBJ1-5; D not certain. There are 13 residues in the CDR3. Germline lookup yields CDR1 LGHNA and CDR2 YSLEER. Trimming took 0 bases from V and 3 from J, leaving 3 bases between them. Written as DNA, the CDR3 is TGCGCCAGCAGCCAAGAGAACAATCAGCCCCAGCATTTT. Translating it yields CASSQENNQPQHF.

The chain employs TRBV5-6 and TRBJ2-1; D perhaps matches TRBD1 (5 bases). This CDR3 has 13 residues. With 4 bases removed from V and 5 bases from J, the gap between germline ends came to 10 bases. CDR1 is SGHDT and CDR2 is YYEEEE in the germline V gene. The DNA for the CDR3 is TGTGCCAGCAGCAAGGACAACCACAATGAGCAGTTCTTC. This sequence encodes CASSKDNHNEQFF.

The V and J genes are TRBV7-6 and TRBJ1-2; D uncertain. Trimming shortened V by 5 bases and J by 3 bases, and 13 bases separated the two germline ends. The CDR3 is 14 amino acids. CDR1 and CDR2 (germline): SGHVS, FNYEAQ. The CDR3 DNA reads TGTGCCAGCAGCCATTATGAGGGCGACTATGGCTACACCTTC. Protein: CASSHYEGDYGYTF.

The chain couples TRBV27 to TRBJ1-2; D remains unclear. The CDR3 has 13 amino acids. From germline, CDR1 is MNHEY and CDR2 SMNVEV (reference sequence). Trimming removed 0 bases at V and 8 bases at J, with 10 bases between. The DNA of the CDR3 is TGTGCCAGCAGTTTATCGTTCGGGTACGGCTACACCTTC. The encoded protein is CASSLSFGYGYTF.

The chain combines TRBV5-1 with TRBJ2-7; D not certain. The CDR3 extends over 13 amino acids. V was pared by 0 bases and J by 4 bases, with 8 bases between. Germline V gene lookup returns CDR1 SGHRS and CDR2 YFSETQ. CDR3 nucleotides: TGCGCCAGCAGCTTGGAGTTTCCTTACGAGCAGTACTTC. Its protein is CASSLEFPYEQYF.

The rearrangement joins TRBV11-2 to TRBJ2-3; D tentatively reads TRBD1 or TRBD2 (5 bases each). The V and J ends lost 2 bases and 5 bases respectively, with 14 bases between them. The CDR3 runs to 15 residues. The germline V gene has CDR1 SGHAT and CDR2 FQNNGV. The CDR3 DNA reads as TGTGCCAGCAGCTTATTATCGGGGCCAGGAGATACGCAGTATTTT. Amino acids: CASSLLSGPGDTQYF.

This clone has only a few counts. The chain combines TRBV6-5 with TRBJ1-2; 7 bases are shared with TRBD1. The junction had 10 bases not matched to a gene; V was cut back by 8 bases and J by 1 base. This CDR3 has 15 amino acids. CDR1 is MNHEY, CDR2 SVGAGI, per germline. The CDR3 spells CASSRQGGHNYGYTF. The CDR3 nucleotides read TGTGCCAGCTCAAGGCAGGGGGGGCATAACTATGGCTACACCTTC.